The clone carrying this T cell receptor beta chain has more than one count but fewer than ten. The target antigen is unknown. Germline values: CDR1 LGHDT, CDR2 YNNKEL (reference sequence). The germline V and J ends were trimmed by 1 base and 6 bases, with 10 bases remaining between them. This CDR3 spans 14 amino acids. The data were obtained in a study of blood T cells in healthy people across ages. Study results and caveats: With age, beta diversity per million T cells declined roughly linearly, significantly by about 37.

Using a J-beta primer mix together with a sample-barcoded 5' primer, a second PCR was run for about 7 to 12 cycles. MiXCR, run by TCRdb on the 5' RACE reads, gives a single entry per CDR3 protein. This repertoire shows approximately 730,000 distinct CDR3 sequences, 35% to 45% found once; its top ten account for roughly 20%. The chain links TRBV3-1 to TRBJ2-1; D is unresolved. The sequence was collected from a woman aged 55-70 years in good health. Sequencing input: blood. CDR3 nucleotide sequence: TGTGCCAGCAGCCAAGTCGGGCCTATCAATGAGCAGTTCTTC. Encoded protein: CASSQVGPINEQFF.